One sample yielded the 12 T cell receptor beta chains listed below, sequenced in a study of CD8+CD57+ T cells in acquired aplastic anemia. CDR3 and TCR beta VDJ profiling relied on genomic DNA as the template. A single record per CDR3 protein comes from TCRdb applying MiXCR to the reads. The repertoire holds some 190,000 distinct CDR3 sequences, around half seen once, with 2.5% to 3.5% in the top ten. Source material: sorted CD4+, CD8+, or CD8+CD57+ T cells (not recorded which) from PBMCs. Receptor source: a human donor in good health.

This clonotype was seen many times. DNA for the CDR3: TGCAGCACCCCGGGGCTCAGATTCTACAATGAGCAGTTCTTC. Translating it yields CSTPGLRFYNEQFF. This sequence joins TRBV29-1 and TRBJ2-1, with D tentatively TRBD1 or TRBD2 (5 bases each). The CDR3 contains 14 residues. The ends were cut back, 8 bases at V and 3 bases at J, with 17 bases in the middle. Germline V lookup: CDR1 SQVTM, CDR2 ANQGSEA.

This clonotype was detected ten times or more. This chain uses TRBV7-2 with TRBJ2-1, with TRBD2 matching 9 bases. The CDR3 is made up of 13 amino acids. V was pared by 3 bases and J by 9 bases, with 3 bases of the junction left unmatched. Germline loops: CDR1 SGHTA, CDR2 FQGNSA. The CDR3, as DNA: TGTGCCAGCAGCTTTAGCGGGAGCTCTGAGCAGTTCTTC. It specifies CASSFSGSSEQFF.

The table lists this clonotype with a few counts. V gene TRBV29-1 combines with J gene TRBJ2-1; D ambiguous. The V and J ends lost 6 bases and 4 bases respectively, with 7 bases between them. This CDR3 is 11 amino acids long. The germline V gene has CDR1 SQVTM and CDR2 ANQGSEA. CDR3 sequence (DNA): TGCAGCGTAGGAGAGTACAATGAGCAGTTCTTC. Translation gives CSVGEYNEQFF.

The J gene is TRBJ2-3, the V gene TRBV6-1; possible D gene TRBD2, 6 bases. Germline V gives CDR1 MNHNS, CDR2 SASEGT. V was shortened by 8 bases and J by 9 bases, with 18 bases between the two germline ends. This CDR3 is built from 13 residues. CDR3 loop: CASRSGLTWTQYF. CDR3 bases: TGTGCCAGCCGATCGGGACTCACATGGACGCAGTATTTT.

This clonotype was detected ten times or more. The CDR3 protein is CSGAGGREQYF. In DNA form, the CDR3 reads TGCAGTGGAGCAGGGGGCAGGGAGCAGTACTTC. The gene calls are TRBV20-1 and TRBJ2-7, with 8 bases identical to TRBD1. The CDR3 has 11 residues. V shed 7 bases, J shed 7 bases, and the junction held 6 bases outside the gene matches. CDR1 and CDR2 (germline): DFQATT, SNEGSKA (reference sequence).

The V and J genes are TRBV30 and TRBJ2-3; D might be TRBD1 (6 bases). Germline V gene data show CDR1 as GTSNPN and CDR2 as SVGIG (reference sequence). V shed 4 bases and J shed 4 bases, with 21 bases lying between them. The CDR3 runs 16 residues. CDR3 protein: CAWNGRRTGHPDTQYF. The CDR3, as DNA: TGTGCCTGGAACGGTCGGAGGACGGGACATCCAGATACGCAGTATTTT.

The chain is built from TRBV25-1 and TRBJ1-1, with no clear D. Per the germline V gene, CDR1 is MGHDK and CDR2 is SYGVNS. The CDR3 spans 12 residues. Trimming left V 3 bases short and J 4 bases short, with 6 bases between. DNA for the CDR3: TGTGCCAGCAGTGATTTGGGCACTGAAGCTTTCTTT. This sequence encodes CASSDLGTEAFF. Supplemented by reference TRBV25-1 and TRBJ1-1, the full variable domain reads EADIYQTPRYLVIGTGKKITLECSQTMGHDKMYWYQQDPGMELHLIHYSYGVNSTEKGDLSSESTVSRIRTEHFPLTLESARPSHTSQYLCASSDLGTEAFFGQGTRLTVV.

The CDR3 sequence is CAISDLGAYEQYF. The CDR3 DNA is TGTGCCATCAGTGATTTGGGGGCTTACGAGCAGTACTTC. The J gene is TRBJ2-7, the V gene TRBV10-3, with D maybe TRBD1 (6 bases). Trimming took 3 bases from V and 4 from J, leaving 10 bases between them. The germline V gene has CDR1 ENHRY and CDR2 SYGVKD. This CDR3 is built from 13 residues.

The chain has TRBV7-2 and TRBJ1-1; D is undetermined. Germline lookup yields CDR1 SGHTA and CDR2 FQGNSA. Trimming removed 0 bases from V and 12 bases from J, with 5 bases in between. This CDR3 is built from 10 residues. CDR3 region: CASSLAGSFF. The CDR3 nucleotides are TGTGCCAGCAGCTTAGCGGGGTCTTTCTTT.

This clonotype was seen many times. V and J are TRBV7-9 and TRBJ1-2, with D tentatively TRBD1 (5 bases). The CDR3 is 14 residues long. V was cut by 1 base and J by 2 bases, with 8 bases left in between. Germline V gene sequence: CDR1 SEHNR, CDR2 FQNEAQ (reference sequence). CDR3 region: CASSLEGFNYGYTF. CDR3 nucleotide sequence: TGTGCCAGCAGCTTAGAGGGGTTCAACTATGGCTACACCTTC.

This clonotype was seen at least ten times. The chain couples TRBV24-1 to TRBJ2-1, with TRBD1 matching 12 bases. In germline, CDR1 is KGHDR, CDR2 SFDVKD. J gave up 4 bases and V 4 bases, and 7 bases lay outside the gene matches. The CDR3 runs 17 residues. CDR3 region: CATSDRDRGLRYNEQFF. The DNA of the CDR3 is TGTGCCACCAGTGACCGGGACAGGGGGCTCAGGTACAATGAGCAGTTCTTC.

This clonotype appeared many times. The chain links TRBV24-1 to TRBJ2-5; 11 bases fit TRBD2. V lost 3 bases, J lost 5 bases, and 16 bases stayed unmatched. The CDR3 totals 19 residues. CDR1 KGHDR and CDR2 SFDVKD come from the germline V gene. The CDR3 DNA is TGTGCCACCAGTGATCCCCCTAAGACTAGCGGGGCCGGCAGGGAGACCCAGTACTTC. Translating gives CATSDPPKTSGAGRETQYF.